Described below is a single T cell receptor beta chain sequence and its context. The germline V gene has CDR1 LNHDA and CDR2 SQIVND (reference sequence). Trimming took 4 bases from V and 4 from J; bases not matched to a gene: 5. The CDR3 sequence is 16 residues long. The data stem from a study of T cell responses to AZD1222 COVID-19 vaccine. TCRdb keeps only in-frame clones here, not all; method: immunoSEQ multiplex PCR. The sample shows about 120,000 clones, around nine tenths of them seen only once. This sample comprised peripheral blood, obtained on day 0 of AZD1222 vaccination. This chain connects TRBV19 to TRBJ2-1; 12 positions match TRBD2. This sequence originates from an adult in good health. Here the CDR3 DNA reads TGTGCCAGTAGTAGAGGACTAGCGGGAATGTACAATGAGCAGTTCTTC. Translated: CASSRGLAGMYNEQFF.